The sequence of this T cell receptor beta chain was determined in a study of cytomegalovirus exposure and HLA in healthy donors. The PCR had 60 Vbeta and 13 Jbeta primers. Sequencing used immunoSEQ multiplex PCR; TCRdb keeps in-frame clones, though not all of them. The sample includes 130,000 to 150,000 clones, 82% of them seen just once. The CDR3 is made up of 15 amino acids. Germline CDR1 and CDR2: KGHSH and LQKENI. Trimming took 3 bases from V and 5 from J; bases not matched to a gene: 5. The chain combines TRBV18 with TRBJ2-2; 8 bases line up with TRBD2. The sequenced sample consisted of PBMCs. The clonotype originates from a man aged 25-45 years in good health and CMV-seropositive. The CDR3 region is CASSPVAGTTGELFF. As DNA, the CDR3 is TGTGCCAGCTCACCGGTAGCGGGAACAACCGGGGAGCTGTTTTTT.